The 16 T cell receptor beta chains below were found in one sample sequenced in a study of blood T cell repertoires in COVID-19. Sequenced by immunoSEQ multiplex PCR; TCRdb stores in-frame clones only, minus some. The repertoire includes more than 200,000 clones, approximately 86% of them detected once, and roughly 1.6% sits in the top ten. Sequences were obtained from PBMCs or T cells enriched from blood (not recorded which). The receptors derive from a woman between 45 and 65 years old who had recovered from COVID-19.

This sequence joins TRBV30 and TRBJ1-5; 10 bases align to TRBD1. The trim removed 2 bases at V and 6 bases at J, leaving 10 bases unmatched. CDR1 and CDR2 from the germline V gene are GTSNPN and SVGIG (reference sequence). This CDR3 has 16 residues. The CDR3 DNA reads as TGTGCCTGGAGTTCTACCGGGACAGGGGTTTCTCAGCCCCAGCATTTT. It codes for CAWSSTGTGVSQPQHF. Full variable domain (outside the CDR3, taken from reference TRBV30 and TRBJ1-5): SQTIHQWPATLVQPVGSPLSLECTVEGTSNPNLYWYRQAAGRGLQLLFYSVGIGQISSEVPQNLSASRPQDRQFILSSKKLLLSDSGFYLCAWSSTGTGVSQPQHFGDGTRLSIL.

The gene calls are TRBV19 and TRBJ1-5; D possibly corresponds to TRBD1 (6 bases). Germline V gene sequence: CDR1 LNHDA, CDR2 SQIVND (reference sequence). The V and J ends lost 9 bases and 3 bases respectively, with 18 bases between them. There are 15 residues in the CDR3. This chain's CDR3 is CASEPGQSYNQPQHF. For the CDR3, the DNA is TGTGCCAGCGAGCCGGGACAAAGTTACAATCAGCCCCAGCATTTT.

The CDR3, as DNA: TGCGCCAGCAGCGGATCCGGGACTAGCGGGGCCCAGGCCCAGTACTTC. Its protein is CASSGSGTSGAQAQYF. This chain uses TRBV5-1 with TRBJ2-5; TRBD2 matches at 13 bases. The V gene end was trimmed by 4 bases and the J gene end by 9 bases; junction bases not matched to a gene: 12. This CDR3 contains 16 residues. Per the germline V gene, CDR1 is SGHRS and CDR2 is YFSETQ.

The sample holds one count of this clone. The V call is TRBV7-9, the J call TRBJ1-2, with D possibly being TRBD1 (5 bases). V was shortened by 4 bases and J by 7 bases, with 19 bases between the two germline ends. Germline values: CDR1 SEHNR, CDR2 FQNEAQ (reference sequence). The CDR3 extends over 15 amino acids. CDR3 amino acids: CASSSPADSFGGYTF. The DNA for the CDR3 is TGTGCCAGCAGCTCCCCGGCCGACAGTTTCGGTGGCTACACCTTC.

The chain joins TRBV25-1 to TRBJ2-5; 9 bases line up with TRBD1. The CDR3 has 14 residues. Germline CDR1 and CDR2: MGHDK and SYGVNS. Germline trimming cut 6 bases from V and 5 bases from J; bases unmatched to any gene: 7. Written as DNA, the CDR3 is TGTGCCAGCAGGCCGGGACAGGGATTGGAGACCCAGTACTTC. This codes for CASRPGQGLETQYF.

The rearrangement links TRBV27 to TRBJ1-2; unclear D gene. In germline, CDR1 is MNHEY, CDR2 SMNVEV (reference sequence). Trimming removed 5 bases at V and 1 base at J, with 20 bases between. This CDR3 is built from 17 residues. The CDR3 is CASSPVVGPEYNYGYTF. DNA for the CDR3: TGTGCCAGCAGTCCCGTAGTTGGGCCGGAATATAACTATGGCTACACCTTC.

This clone was seen only once. V is TRBV5-1 and J is TRBJ1-1, with D possibly matching TRBD1 (6 bases). The CDR3 is made up of 15 amino acids. Trimming removed 5 bases at V and 4 bases at J, with 18 bases between. Germline CDR1 reads SGHRS; CDR2 reads YFSETQ. DNA for the CDR3: TGCGCCAGCAGTTATACGACAGGCGTTGGCACTGAAGCTTTCTTT. Translation: CASSYTTGVGTEAFF.

V and J are TRBV7-5 and TRBJ1-2; the table names TRBD1, a call not compared with the DNA. TRBV7-5 is annotated as a pseudogene. The CDR3 extends over 17 amino acids. The CDR3 sequence: CARSLAVRGETNYGYTF. The DNA of the CDR3 is TGTGCCAGAAGCTTAGCGGTCAGGGGCGAAACTAACTATGGCTACACCTTC.

The chain uses TRBV11-2 and TRBJ1-6, with TRBD1 matching over 7 bases. The germline gives CDR1 SGHAT, CDR2 FQNNGV. J lost 10 bases, V lost 3 bases, and 6 bases had no gene match. The CDR3 totals 14 residues. CDR3 in DNA: TGTGCCAGCAGCTTCGGGACAGAAACATCACCCCTCCACTTT. Protein: CASSFGTETSPLHF.

This clone showed up just once. This chain links TRBV28 with TRBJ2-7; 9 positions match TRBD1. Per the germline V gene, CDR1 is MDHEN and CDR2 is SYDVKM. The CDR3 runs to 15 residues. With 6 bases clipped from V and 1 base from J, the junction kept 7 bases outside the gene matches. The CDR3 DNA reads as TGTGCCAGCAGGGGGGCCGGGACAGGGTCCTACGAGCAGTACTTC. Residues: CASRGAGTGSYEQYF.

The rearrangement joins TRBV4-2 to TRBJ2-7; 13 bases agree with TRBD2. V lost 0 bases to trimming and J lost 4 bases; unmatched junction nucleotides: 15. The CDR3 is made up of 20 amino acids. The germline V gene encodes CDR1 LGHNA and CDR2 YNFKEQ. The CDR3 nucleotides are TGTGCCAGCAGCCAAGATCTGTTACTTAGGACTAGCGGGAGTAAGTACGAGCAGTACTTC. Encoded protein: CASSQDLLLRTSGSKYEQYF.

This clone was counted only a few times. This chain connects TRBV5-1 to TRBJ1-5, with a possible D match to TRBD1 (5 bases). In germline, CDR1 is SGHRS, CDR2 YFSETQ. Trimming took off 4 bases at V and 4 bases at J, with 15 bases between the two ends. The CDR3 runs to 15 residues. In DNA form, the CDR3 reads TGCGCCAGCAGCAGGACGGGGGTGGGTAATCAGCCCCAGCATTTT. Amino acid sequence: CASSRTGVGNQPQHF.

The rearrangement joins TRBV5-1 to TRBJ2-5, with D perhaps TRBD1 (6 bases). V dropped 2 bases and J dropped 4 bases, with 15 bases sitting between them. The CDR3 spans 15 residues. The V gene's germline CDR1 is SGHRS and CDR2 YFSETQ. CDR3 bases: TGCGCCAGCAGCTTCCGCCAGGGGAAACTAGAGACCCAGTACTTC. Translated, it gives CASSFRQGKLETQYF. Looking up the rest from reference TRBV5-1 and TRBJ2-5 gives the full variable domain: KAGVTQTPRYLIKTRGQQVTLSCSPISGHRSVSWYQQTPGQGLQFLFEYFSETQRNKGNFPGRFSGRQFSNSRSEMNVSTLELGDSALYLCASSFRQGKLETQYFGPGTRLLVL.

This clone was recorded at least ten times. The CDR3 DNA reads as TGTGCCAGCAGCCAAGTCTTAGCGGGAGATTCCAATGAGCAGTTCTTC. Its protein is CASSQVLAGDSNEQFF. The V and J genes are TRBV3-1 (or the pseudogene TRBV3-2) and TRBJ2-1; 9 positions match TRBD2. V lost 1 base to trimming and J lost 6 bases; unmatched junction nucleotides: 7. The CDR3 is made up of 16 amino acids. The germline V gene encodes CDR1 LGHDT and CDR2 YNNKEL (reference sequence).

The gene calls are TRBV5-6 and TRBJ2-3, with a weak D call TRBD1 (5 bases). The germline V gene has CDR1 SGHDT and CDR2 YYEEEE. Trimming stripped 0 bases from V and 3 bases from J, with 8 bases between. This CDR3 comprises 14 residues. The CDR3 DNA sequence: TGTGCCAGCAGCTTGGTGCAGGGTACAGATACGCAGTATTTT. Amino acids: CASSLVQGTDTQYF.

The gene calls are TRBV4-2 and TRBJ2-7, with 9 nucleotides matching TRBD1. Trimming cost V 3 bases and J 3 bases; bases outside gene matches: 9. This CDR3 comprises 16 residues. Per germline, CDR1 LGHNA and CDR2 YNFKEQ. CDR3 DNA sequence: TGTGCCAGCAGCCAGCTAACCGGGACAGGGCGCTACGAGCAGTACTTC. Its protein is CASSQLTGTGRYEQYF.